This is a list of T cell receptor beta chains from one sample in a study of T cell changes during pregnancy in multiple sclerosis. Libraries were prepared by immunoSEQ multiplex PCR; TCRdb keeps only in-frame clonotypes and omits some of them. The sample gives about 36,000 clones, roughly nine tenths of which show up once; 0.47% is in the top ten. The source material was CD4+ T cells from peripheral blood mononuclear cells, sampled after pregnancy. The receptors stem from a female donor with multiple sclerosis, enrolled in a pregnancy study. Both conserved end residues are part of each CDR3. D genes are given only for firm matches. Only some rows state a clone size, as once, few, many or a class for expanded clones.

abundance | j_gene | v_gene | d_gene | CDR3aa | CDR3nt
NA | TRBJ1-1 | TRBV29-1 | TRBD1 | CSVLGQGDTEAFF | TGCAGCGTCCTTGGACAGGGGGACACTGAAGCTTTCTTT
NA | TRBJ2-5 | TRBV9 | TRBD2 | CASSETSGGIWETQYF | TGTGCCAGCAGCGAGACTAGCGGGGGGATTTGGGAGACCCAGTACTTC
NA | TRBJ2-1 | TRBV6-6 | NA | CAIGSRTYNEQFF | TGTGCCATCGGGAGTCGGACCTACAATGAGCAGTTCTTC
NA | TRBJ1-6 | TRBV6-5 | NA | CASSYPGLNSPLHF | TGTGCCAGCAGTTATCCAGGGCTTAATTCACCCCTCCACTTT
NA | TRBJ2-1 | TRBV7-2 | TRBD2 | CASSLVRLAVYNEQFF | TGTGCCAGCAGCTTAGTAAGGCTAGCGGTCTACAATGAGCAGTTCTTC
NA | TRBJ1-4 | TRBV28 | NA | CASTEGATNEKLFF | TGTGCCAGCACCGAGGGGGCAACTAATGAAAAACTGTTTTTT
NA | TRBJ1-2 | TRBV5-8 | NA | CASSEAGQDALLLNYGYTF | TGTGCCAGCAGCGAAGCGGGCCAGGACGCCCTACTGCTCAACTATGGCTACACCTTC
once | TRBJ2-1 | TRBV4-1 | TRBD2 | CASRGTSEINEQFF | TGCGCCAGCAGAGGGACTAGCGAGATCAATGAGCAGTTCTTC
NA | TRBJ2-2 | TRBV28 | TRBD1 | CASSKGDRVSGELFF | TGTGCCAGCAGCAAGGGGGACAGGGTCTCCGGGGAGCTGTTTTTT
NA | TRBJ2-5 | TRBV7-6 | TRBD2 | CASSLLAGGPETQYF | TGTGCCAGCAGCTTGTTAGCGGGGGGGCCGGAGACCCAGTACTTC
NA | TRBJ1-3 | TRBV5-1 | NA | CASSLEGHSGNTIYF | TGCGCCAGCAGCTTGGAGGGACATAGTGGAAACACCATATATTTT
NA | TRBJ1-5 | TRBV19 | NA | CASSLGSRGTQPQHF | TGTGCCAGTAGTCTAGGTAGCAGGGGAACTCAGCCCCAGCATTTT
NA | TRBJ2-1 | TRBV6-1 | NA | CASIRDTPFRFF | TGTGCCAGCATCCGGGACACCCCCTTTCGGTTCTTC
NA | TRBJ2-1 | TRBV19 | TRBD2 | CASSSLAGGSSYNEQFF | TGTGCCAGTAGTAGCCTAGCGGGAGGGAGCTCCTACAATGAGCAGTTCTTC
NA | TRBJ1-5 | TRBV6-5 | TRBD1 | CASSYGRQGQPQHF | TGTGCCAGCAGTTACGGTCGACAGGGCCAGCCCCAGCATTTT
few | TRBJ2-5 | TRBV2 | NA | CASTLNRETQYF | TGTGCCAGCACCCTGAACAGAGAGACCCAGTACTTC
NA | TRBJ2-2 | TRBV6-1 | TRBD1 | CASSGGQGATGELFF | TGTGCCAGCAGTGGTGGACAGGGGGCGACCGGGGAGCTGTTTTTT
NA | TRBJ1-2 | TRBV5-4 | NA | CASSLGRVGGRLDYTF | TGTGCCAGCAGCTTGGGGAGGGTTGGTGGCCGATTGGACTACACCTTC
NA | TRBJ1-5 | TRBV4-3 | TRBD1 | CASSQDVGQGYQPQHF | TGCGCCAGCAGCCAAGATGTGGGACAGGGCTATCAGCCCCAGCATTTT
once | TRBJ2-7 | TRBV6-6 | TRBD1 | CASSSAKTGTVLQLYF | TGTGCCAGCAGCTCCGCCAAAACCGGGACAGTCCTCCAGCTGTACTTC
NA | TRBJ1-1 | TRBV2 | TRBD1 | CASSERLGTGGEAFF | TGTGCCAGCAGTGAAAGGCTTGGGACAGGGGGCGAAGCTTTCTTT
NA | TRBJ2-7 | TRBV5-4 | TRBD1 | CASSLSGTGAYEQYF | TGTGCCAGCAGCCTATCCGGGACAGGGGCCTACGAGCAGTACTTC
NA | TRBJ2-4 | TRBV5-1 | TRBD1 | CASSSDRGGQGKNIQYF | TGCGCCAGCAGCTCGGACAGGGGAGGTCAGGGCAAAAACATTCAGTACTTC
NA | TRBJ1-2 | TRBV28 | TRBD1 | CASSTDRGRYGYTF | TGTGCCAGCAGCACCGACAGGGGAAGGTATGGCTACACCTTC
NA | TRBJ2-5 | TRBV18 | NA | CASSPSTSSAETQYF | TGTGCCAGCTCACCATCAACTAGTTCTGCGGAGACCCAGTACTTC
NA | TRBJ2-1 | TRBV21-1 | NA | CASSKSSGVIMNEQFF | TGTGCCAGCAGCAAGAGTAGCGGGGTAATTATGAATGAGCAGTTCTTC
NA | TRBJ1-2 | TRBV2 | TRBD1 | CASSQGQESGYTF | TGTGCCAGCAGTCAGGGACAGGAGAGTGGCTACACCTTC
NA | TRBJ2-3 | TRBV7-8 | TRBD2 | CASSLAGLAGPTDTQYF | TGTGCCAGCAGCTTAGCGGGATTAGCGGGTCCCACAGATACGCAGTATTTT
NA | TRBJ1-2 | TRBV6-1 | NA | CASSQLGGINYGYTF | TGTGCCAGCAGCCAATTGGGCGGGATTAACTATGGCTACACCTTC
NA | TRBJ1-2 | TRBV9 | NA | CASSVGEGFYGYTF | TGTGCCAGCAGCGTAGGGGAGGGTTTCTATGGCTACACCTTC
NA | TRBJ1-3 | TRBV27 | NA | CASSLSYRGNTIYF | TGTGCCAGCAGTTTATCTTATAGAGGAAACACCATATATTTT
NA | TRBJ2-5 | TRBV14 | TRBD2 | CASSPAGDWRGGVWRETQYF | TGTGCCAGCAGCCCCGCCGGGGATTGGCGGGGGGGCGTATGGAGAGAGACCCAGTACTTC
once | TRBJ2-5 | TRBV6-6 | TRBD1 | CASSYSRTGGETQYF | TGTGCCAGCAGTTACTCAAGGACAGGGGGAGAGACCCAGTACTTC
NA | TRBJ2-3 | TRBV15 | TRBD2 | CATSRSGGAILGDTQYF | TGTGCCACCAGCAGAAGCGGGGGGGCCATTTTAGGAGATACGCAGTATTTT
NA | TRBJ1-4 | TRBV4-2 | TRBD1 | CASSTKFGTGLEKLFF | TGTGCCAGCAGCACTAAGTTTGGGACAGGGTTGGAAAAACTGTTTTTT
NA | TRBJ1-1 | TRBV19 | TRBD1 | CASIRGPGTEAFF | TGTGCCAGTATTAGGGGGCCGGGCACTGAAGCTTTCTTT
NA | TRBJ2-7 | TRBV4-3 | NA | CASSQDEGSSYEQYF | TGCGCCAGCAGCCAAGACGAGGGAAGCTCCTACGAGCAGTACTTC
NA | TRBJ2-2 | TRBV7-6 | TRBD2 | CGTQLAGGNTGELFF | TGTGGCACCCAACTAGCGGGAGGAAACACCGGGGAGCTGTTTTTT
NA | TRBJ1-1 | TRBV29-1 | TRBD1 | CSVAADRGGFRTEAFF | TGCAGCGTTGCCGCGGACAGGGGAGGATTTAGAACTGAAGCTTTCTTT
NA | TRBJ1-2 | TRBV9 | NA | CASSVSARAVNYGYTF | TGTGCCAGCAGCGTATCGGCCAGGGCTGTAAACTATGGCTACACCTTC
NA | TRBJ2-7 | TRBV10-3 | NA | CAISTGSLSYEQYF | TGTGCCATCAGCACGGGTAGCCTCTCCTACGAGCAGTACTTC
NA | TRBJ2-3 | TRBV27 | TRBD1 | CASRRDRVTDTQYF | TGTGCCAGCCGCCGGGACAGGGTCACAGATACGCAGTATTTT
NA | TRBJ2-2 | TRBV19 | TRBD2 | CASSGRASGAPANTGELFF | TGTGCCAGCTCAGGCAGGGCTAGCGGGGCTCCCGCGAACACCGGGGAGCTGTTTTTT
once | TRBJ1-1 | TRBV18 | TRBD1 | CASSSGQGNTEAFF | TGTGCCAGCTCATCAGGACAGGGGAACACTGAAGCTTTCTTT
NA | TRBJ1-2 | TRBV25-1 | NA | CASSEWGRDGYTF | TGTGCCAGCAGTGAATGGGGCAGGGATGGCTACACCTTC
NA | TRBJ2-5 | TRBV5-1 | TRBD1 | CASSTGQGKETQYF | TGCGCCAGCAGCACGGGACAGGGAAAAGAGACCCAGTACTTC
NA | TRBJ1-2 | TRBV7-2 | TRBD1 | CASSGDRGSGYTF | TGTGCCAGCAGCGGGGACAGAGGTAGTGGCTACACCTTC
NA | TRBJ1-1 | TRBV6-5 | TRBD1 | CASIKTGGRTEAFF | TGTGCCAGCATAAAAACAGGGGGCCGGACTGAAGCTTTCTTT
NA | TRBJ1-1 | TRBV18 | TRBD1 | CASSRWPGTVNTEAFF | TGTGCCAGCTCACGATGGCCCGGGACAGTGAACACTGAAGCTTTCTTT
NA | TRBJ2-1 | TRBV6-4 | TRBD2 | CASSREVSYNEQFF | TGTGCCAGCAGTCGGGAGGTATCCTACAATGAGCAGTTCTTC
once | TRBJ2-1 | TRBV7-6 | NA | CASSYRPSGIDNEQFF | TGTGCCAGCAGCTATCGGCCCAGCGGAATTGACAATGAGCAGTTCTTC
NA | TRBJ1-1 | TRBV5-1 | NA | CASSNGGMNTEAFF | TGCGCCAGCTCGAATGGGGGGATGAACACTGAAGCTTTCTTT
NA | TRBJ1-2 | TRBV6-1 | TRBD1 | CASSGMDRTNYGYTF | TGTGCCAGCAGTGGAATGGACAGGACTAACTATGGCTACACCTTC
NA | TRBJ2-3 | TRBV7-3 | NA | CASSLNVQTSTDTQYF | TGTGCCAGCAGCTTAAATGTCCAGACTAGCACAGATACGCAGTATTTT
NA | TRBJ1-1 | TRBV27 | NA | CASRGRGAETEAFF | TGTGCCAGCAGGGGGAGGGGGGCCGAGACTGAAGCTTTCTTT
few | TRBJ1-5 | TRBV25-1 | NA | CASSNSNQPQHF | TGTGCCAGCAGTAACTCCAATCAGCCCCAGCATTTT
NA | TRBJ1-4 | TRBV14 | NA | CASSQDFRGREKLFF | TGTGCCAGCAGCCAAGACTTCAGGGGTCGTGAAAAACTGTTTTTT
NA | TRBJ2-2 | TRBV15 | NA | CATSRDGPGELFF | TGTGCCACCAGCAGAGATGGCCCCGGGGAGCTGTTTTTT
NA | TRBJ2-1 | TRBV27 | TRBD2 | CASSLRLAGGKHNEQFF | TGTGCCAGCAGTTTAAGGCTAGCGGGAGGGAAACACAATGAGCAGTTCTTC
NA | TRBJ2-7 | TRBV2 | NA | CASRADTGPYEQYF | TGTGCCAGCAGGGCCGACACCGGCCCCTACGAGCAGTACTTC